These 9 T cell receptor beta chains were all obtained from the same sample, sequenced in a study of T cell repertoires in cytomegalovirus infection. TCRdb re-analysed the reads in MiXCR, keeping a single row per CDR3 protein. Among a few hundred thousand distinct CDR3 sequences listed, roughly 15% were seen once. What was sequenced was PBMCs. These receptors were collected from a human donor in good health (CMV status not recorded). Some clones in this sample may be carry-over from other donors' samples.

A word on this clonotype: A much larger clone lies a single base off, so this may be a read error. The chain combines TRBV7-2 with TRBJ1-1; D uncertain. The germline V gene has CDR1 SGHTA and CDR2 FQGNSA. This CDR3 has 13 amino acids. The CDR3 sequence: CASRLAARTEAFF. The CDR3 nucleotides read TGTGCCAGCAGGTTAGCAGCGCGCACTGAAGCTTTCTTT.

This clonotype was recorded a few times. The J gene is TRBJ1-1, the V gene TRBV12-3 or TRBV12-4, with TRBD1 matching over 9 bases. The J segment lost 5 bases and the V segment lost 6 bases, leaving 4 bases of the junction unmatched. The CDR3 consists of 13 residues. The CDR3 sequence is CASRKQGATEAFF. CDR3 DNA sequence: TGTGCCAGCAGGAAACAGGGGGCGACTGAAGCTTTCTTT.

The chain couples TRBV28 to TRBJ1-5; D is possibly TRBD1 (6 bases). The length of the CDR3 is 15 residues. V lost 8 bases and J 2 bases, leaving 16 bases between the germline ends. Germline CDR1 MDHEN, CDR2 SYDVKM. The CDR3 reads CASERGGLGNQPQHF. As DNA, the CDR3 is TGTGCCAGCGAGCGCGGGGGGCTTGGCAATCAGCCCCAGCATTTT.

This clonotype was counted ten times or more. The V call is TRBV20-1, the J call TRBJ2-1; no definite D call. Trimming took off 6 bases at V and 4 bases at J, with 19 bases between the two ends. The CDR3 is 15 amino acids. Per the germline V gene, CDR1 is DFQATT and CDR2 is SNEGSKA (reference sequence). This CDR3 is CSALRTSEGYNEQFF. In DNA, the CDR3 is TGCAGTGCCCTACGGACCTCCGAAGGGTACAATGAGCAGTTCTTC.

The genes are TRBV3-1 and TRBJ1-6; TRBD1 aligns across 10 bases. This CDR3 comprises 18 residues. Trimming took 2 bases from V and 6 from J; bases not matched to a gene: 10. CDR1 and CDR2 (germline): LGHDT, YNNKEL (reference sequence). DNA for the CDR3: TGTGCCAGCAGCCAATGGGCAGGGACAGGGGAGAGTAATTCACCCCTCCACTTT. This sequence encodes CASSQWAGTGESNSPLHF.

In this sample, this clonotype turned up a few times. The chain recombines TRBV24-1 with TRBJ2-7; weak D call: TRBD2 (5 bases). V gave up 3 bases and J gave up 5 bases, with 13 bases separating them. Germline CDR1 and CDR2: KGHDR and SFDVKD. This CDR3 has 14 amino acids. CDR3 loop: CATSDPGLKDEQYF. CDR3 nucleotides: TGTGCCACCAGTGATCCGGGGTTAAAGGACGAGCAGTACTTC.

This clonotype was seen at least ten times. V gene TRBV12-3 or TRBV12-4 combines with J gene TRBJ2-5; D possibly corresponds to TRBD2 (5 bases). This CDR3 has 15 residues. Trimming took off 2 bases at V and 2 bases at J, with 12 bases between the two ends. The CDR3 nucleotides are TGTGCCAGCAGTTTACGGGATACCCCGCAAGAGACCCAGTACTTC. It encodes CASSLRDTPQETQYF.

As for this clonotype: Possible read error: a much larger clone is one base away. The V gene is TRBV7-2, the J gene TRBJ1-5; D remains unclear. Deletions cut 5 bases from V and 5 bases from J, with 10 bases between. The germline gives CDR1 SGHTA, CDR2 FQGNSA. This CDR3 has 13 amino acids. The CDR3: CASSRGIDQPQHF. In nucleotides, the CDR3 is TGTGCCAGCAGCCGAGGAATCGATCAGCCCCAGCATTTT.

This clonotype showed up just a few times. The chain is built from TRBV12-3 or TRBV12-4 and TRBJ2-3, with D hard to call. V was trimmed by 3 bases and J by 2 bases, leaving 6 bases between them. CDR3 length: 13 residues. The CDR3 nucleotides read TGTGCCAGCAGTTTGACTCACACAGATACGCAGTATTTT. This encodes CASSLTHTDTQYF.